This TCR beta chain is from a study of CD8+ T cells in alopecia areata. Documented treatment: oral pan-JAK inhibitor, 5-10 mg twice daily. Lesional scalp punch biopsies and peripheral blood were collected from alopecia areata patients. In each case, RNA was isolated and then reverse transcribed into cDNA as the sequencing template. Repertoires were generated with immunoSEQ multiplex PCR, while TCRdb's copy carries only in-frame clones and drops some. The repertoire holds some 130,000 clones, with around half as singletons. To note about this clone: The antigen is undetermined.

The CDR3 totals 14 residues. V was cut by 5 bases and J by 0 bases, with 10 bases left in between. In germline, CDR1 is MNHEY, CDR2 SMNVEV (reference sequence). General observations from the study: Both scalp clonality and the expanded CD8+ clones among the top 100 showed a significant decrease with tofacitinib. Relative to normal scalp, lesional scalp, especially alopecia totalis/universalis, showed higher clonality.

V is TRBV27 and J is TRBJ1-1; the D gene is possibly TRBD1 (6 bases). Sequenced here: CD8+ T cells sorted from blood, sampled at week 4, from a patient treated with tofacitinib. This clonotype was sampled from a human donor with alopecia areata. CDR3 amino acids: CASSSRDMNTEAFF. In nucleotides, the CDR3 is TGTGCCAGCAGTAGCAGGGACATGAACACTGAAGCTTTCTTT.